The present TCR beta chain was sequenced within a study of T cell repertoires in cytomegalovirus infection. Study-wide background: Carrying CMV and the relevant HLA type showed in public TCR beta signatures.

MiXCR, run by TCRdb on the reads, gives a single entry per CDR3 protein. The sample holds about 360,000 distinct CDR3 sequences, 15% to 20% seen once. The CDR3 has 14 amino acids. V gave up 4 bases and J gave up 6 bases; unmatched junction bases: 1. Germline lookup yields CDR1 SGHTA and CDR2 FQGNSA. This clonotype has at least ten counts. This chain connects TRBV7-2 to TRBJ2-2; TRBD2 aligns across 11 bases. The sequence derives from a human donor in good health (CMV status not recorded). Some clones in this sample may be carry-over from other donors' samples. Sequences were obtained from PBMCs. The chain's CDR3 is CASSWTSGSGELFF. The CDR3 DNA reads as TGTGCCAGCAGCTGGACTAGCGGGTCCGGGGAGCTGTTTTTT.